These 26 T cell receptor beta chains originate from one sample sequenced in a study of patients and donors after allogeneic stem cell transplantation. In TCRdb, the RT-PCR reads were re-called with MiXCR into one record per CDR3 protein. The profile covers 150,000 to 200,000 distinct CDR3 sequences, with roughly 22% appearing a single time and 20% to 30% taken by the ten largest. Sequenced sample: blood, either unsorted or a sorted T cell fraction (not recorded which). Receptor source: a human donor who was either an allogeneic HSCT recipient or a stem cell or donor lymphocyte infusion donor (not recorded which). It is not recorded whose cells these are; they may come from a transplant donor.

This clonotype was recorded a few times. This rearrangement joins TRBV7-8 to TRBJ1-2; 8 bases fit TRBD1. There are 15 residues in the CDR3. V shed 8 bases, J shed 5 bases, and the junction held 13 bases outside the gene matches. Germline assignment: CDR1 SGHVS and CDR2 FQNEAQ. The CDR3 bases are TGTGCCAGCCAAATGGACAGGGAGGAGGGATATGGCTACACCTTC. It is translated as CASQMDREEGYGYTF.

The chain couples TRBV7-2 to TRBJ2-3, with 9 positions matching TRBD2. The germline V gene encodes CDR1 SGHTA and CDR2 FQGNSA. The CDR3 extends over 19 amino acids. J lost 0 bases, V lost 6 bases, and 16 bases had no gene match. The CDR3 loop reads CASSPRVVAGAYSTDTQYF. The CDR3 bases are TGTGCCAGCAGTCCGAGGGTAGTAGCGGGAGCCTATAGCACAGATACGCAGTATTTT.

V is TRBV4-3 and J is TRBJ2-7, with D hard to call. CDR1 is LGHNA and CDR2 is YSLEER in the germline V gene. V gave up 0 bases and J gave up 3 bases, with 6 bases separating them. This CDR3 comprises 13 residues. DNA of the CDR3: TGCGCCAGCAGCCAAGAGGGTTACTACGAGCAGTACTTC. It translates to CASSQEGYYEQYF.

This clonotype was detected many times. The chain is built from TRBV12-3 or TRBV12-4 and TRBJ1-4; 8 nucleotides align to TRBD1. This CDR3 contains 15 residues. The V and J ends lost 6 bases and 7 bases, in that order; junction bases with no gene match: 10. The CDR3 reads CASRGRGTGPEKLFF. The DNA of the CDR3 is TGTGCCAGCAGGGGACGGGGGACAGGCCCTGAAAAACTGTTTTTT.

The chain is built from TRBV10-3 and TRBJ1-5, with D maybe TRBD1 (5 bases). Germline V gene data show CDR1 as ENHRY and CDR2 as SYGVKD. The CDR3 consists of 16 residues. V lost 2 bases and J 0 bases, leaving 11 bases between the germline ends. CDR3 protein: CAISETQGHSNQPQHF. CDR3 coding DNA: TGTGCCATCAGTGAGACCCAGGGTCATAGCAATCAGCCCCAGCATTTT.

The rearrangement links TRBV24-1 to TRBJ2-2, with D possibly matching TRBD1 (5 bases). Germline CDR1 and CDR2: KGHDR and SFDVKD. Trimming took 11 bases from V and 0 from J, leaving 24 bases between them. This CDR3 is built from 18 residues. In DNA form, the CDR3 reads TGTGCCATAGAAACTCCCGCAGGGCGCCACGCGAACACCGGGGAGCTGTTTTTT. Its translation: CAIETPAGRHANTGELFF.

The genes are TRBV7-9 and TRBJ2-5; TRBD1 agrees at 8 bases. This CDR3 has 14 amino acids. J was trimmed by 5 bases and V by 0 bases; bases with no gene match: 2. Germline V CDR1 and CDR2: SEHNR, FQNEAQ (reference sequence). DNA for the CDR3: TGTGCCAGCAGCTTAGCCGACAGGGGTGAGACCCAGTACTTC. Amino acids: CASSLADRGETQYF.

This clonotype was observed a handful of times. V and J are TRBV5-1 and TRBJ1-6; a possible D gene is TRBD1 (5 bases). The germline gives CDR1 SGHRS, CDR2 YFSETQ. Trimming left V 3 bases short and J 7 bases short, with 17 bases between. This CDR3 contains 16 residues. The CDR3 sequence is CASSWAGLGRNSPLHF. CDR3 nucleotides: TGCGCCAGCAGCTGGGCCGGACTGGGGCGCAATTCACCCCTCCACTTT.

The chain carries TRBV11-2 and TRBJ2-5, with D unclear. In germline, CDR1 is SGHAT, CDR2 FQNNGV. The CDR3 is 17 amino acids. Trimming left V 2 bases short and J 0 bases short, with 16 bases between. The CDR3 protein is CASSLIGYRTYQETQYF. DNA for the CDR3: TGTGCCAGCAGCTTAATTGGCTACAGAACGTACCAAGAGACCCAGTACTTC.

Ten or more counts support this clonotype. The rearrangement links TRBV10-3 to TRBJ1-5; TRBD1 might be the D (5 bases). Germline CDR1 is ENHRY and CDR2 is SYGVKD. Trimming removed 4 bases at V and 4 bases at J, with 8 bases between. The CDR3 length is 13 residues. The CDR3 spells CAISGGLNQPQHF. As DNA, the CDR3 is TGTGCCATCAGTGGGGGACTTAATCAGCCCCAGCATTTT.

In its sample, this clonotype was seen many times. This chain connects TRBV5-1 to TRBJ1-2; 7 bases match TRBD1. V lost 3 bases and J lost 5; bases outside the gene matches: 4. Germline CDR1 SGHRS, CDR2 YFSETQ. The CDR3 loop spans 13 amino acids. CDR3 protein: CASSSDREYGYTF. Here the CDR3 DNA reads TGCGCCAGCAGCTCTGACAGGGAATATGGCTACACCTTC.

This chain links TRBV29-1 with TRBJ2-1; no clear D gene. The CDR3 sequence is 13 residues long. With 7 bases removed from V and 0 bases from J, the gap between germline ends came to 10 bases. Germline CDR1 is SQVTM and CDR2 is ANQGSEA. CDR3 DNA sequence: TGCAGCGCCTGGTCGAGCTCCTACAATGAGCAGTTCTTC. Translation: CSAWSSSYNEQFF.

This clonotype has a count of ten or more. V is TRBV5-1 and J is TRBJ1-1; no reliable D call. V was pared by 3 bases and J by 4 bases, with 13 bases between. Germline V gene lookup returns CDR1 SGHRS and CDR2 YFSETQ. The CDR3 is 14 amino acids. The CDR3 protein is CASSSDHAVTEAFF. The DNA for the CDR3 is TGCGCCAGCAGCTCGGACCACGCGGTCACTGAAGCTTTCTTT.

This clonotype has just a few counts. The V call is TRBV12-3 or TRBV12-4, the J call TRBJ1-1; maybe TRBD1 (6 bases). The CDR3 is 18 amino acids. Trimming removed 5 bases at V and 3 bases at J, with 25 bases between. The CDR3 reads CASSKFNRVEGGDTEAFF. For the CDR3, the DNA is TGTGCCAGCAGTAAATTCAACAGGGTGGAGGGAGGGGACACTGAAGCTTTCTTT.

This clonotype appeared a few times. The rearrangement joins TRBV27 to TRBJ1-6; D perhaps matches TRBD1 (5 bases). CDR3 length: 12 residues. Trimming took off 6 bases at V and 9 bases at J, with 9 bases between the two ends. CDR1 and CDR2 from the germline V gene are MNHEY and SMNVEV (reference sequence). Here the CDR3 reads CASRGEGSPLHF. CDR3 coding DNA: TGTGCCAGCAGGGGGGAAGGTTCACCCCTCCACTTT.

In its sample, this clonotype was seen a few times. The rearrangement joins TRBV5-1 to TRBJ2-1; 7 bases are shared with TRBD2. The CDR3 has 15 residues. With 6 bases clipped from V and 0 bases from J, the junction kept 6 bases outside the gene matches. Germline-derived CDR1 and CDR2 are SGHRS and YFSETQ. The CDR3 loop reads CASTVVAGSYNEQFF. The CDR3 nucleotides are TGCGCCAGCACTGTGGTAGCGGGCTCCTACAATGAGCAGTTCTTC.

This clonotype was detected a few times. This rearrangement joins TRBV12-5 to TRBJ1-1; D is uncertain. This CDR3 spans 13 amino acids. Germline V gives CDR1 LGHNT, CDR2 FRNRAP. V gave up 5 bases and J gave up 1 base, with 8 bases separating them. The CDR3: CASGKKGNTEAFF. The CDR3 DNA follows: TGTGCTAGTGGTAAAAAGGGGAACACTGAAGCTTTCTTT.

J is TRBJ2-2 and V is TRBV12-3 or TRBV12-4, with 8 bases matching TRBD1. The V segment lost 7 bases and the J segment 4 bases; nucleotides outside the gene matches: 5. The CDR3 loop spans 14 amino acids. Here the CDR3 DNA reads TGTGCCAGCACCAGGACAGGGCCCACCGGGGAGCTGTTTTTT. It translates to CASTRTGPTGELFF.

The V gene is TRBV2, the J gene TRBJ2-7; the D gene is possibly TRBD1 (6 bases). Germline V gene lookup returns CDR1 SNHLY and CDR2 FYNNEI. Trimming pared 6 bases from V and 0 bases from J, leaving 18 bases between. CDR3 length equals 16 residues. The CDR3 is CASSPRGGIASYEQYF. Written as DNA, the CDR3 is TGTGCCAGCAGCCCCAGAGGGGGAATTGCCTCCTACGAGCAGTACTTC.

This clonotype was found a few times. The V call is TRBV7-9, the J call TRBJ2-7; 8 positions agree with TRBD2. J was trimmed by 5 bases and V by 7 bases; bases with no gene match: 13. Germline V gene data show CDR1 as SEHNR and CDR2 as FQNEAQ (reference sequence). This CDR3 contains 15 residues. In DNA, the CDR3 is TGTGCCAGCACAGAAAAAGCGGGAGTCCAGCACGAGCAGTACTTC. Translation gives CASTEKAGVQHEQYF.

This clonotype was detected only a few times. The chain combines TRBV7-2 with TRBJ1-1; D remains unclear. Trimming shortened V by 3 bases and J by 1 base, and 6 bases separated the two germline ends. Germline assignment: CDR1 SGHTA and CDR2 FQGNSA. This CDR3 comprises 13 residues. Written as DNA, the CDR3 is TGTGCCAGCAGCTTTAGGTCGAACACTGAAGCTTTCTTT. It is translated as CASSFRSNTEAFF.

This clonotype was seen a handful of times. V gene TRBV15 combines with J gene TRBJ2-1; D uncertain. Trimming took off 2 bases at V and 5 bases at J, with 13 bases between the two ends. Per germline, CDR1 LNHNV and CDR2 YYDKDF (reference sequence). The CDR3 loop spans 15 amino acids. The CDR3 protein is CATSRSYWLHNEQFF. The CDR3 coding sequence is TGTGCCACCAGCAGAAGTTATTGGCTGCACAATGAGCAGTTCTTC. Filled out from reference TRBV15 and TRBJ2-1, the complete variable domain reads DAMVIQNPRYQVTQFGKPVTLSCSQTLNHNVMYWYQQKSSQAPKLLFHYYDKDFNNEADTPDNFQSRRPNTSFCFLDIRSPGLGDTAMYLCATSRSYWLHNEQFFGPGTRLTVL.

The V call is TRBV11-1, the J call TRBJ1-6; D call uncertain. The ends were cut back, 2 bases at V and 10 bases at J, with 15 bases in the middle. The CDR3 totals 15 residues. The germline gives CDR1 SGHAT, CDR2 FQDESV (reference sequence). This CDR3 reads CASSLRPGDGSPLHF. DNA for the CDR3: TGTGCCAGCAGCTTAAGACCCGGGGATGGATCACCCCTCCACTTT.

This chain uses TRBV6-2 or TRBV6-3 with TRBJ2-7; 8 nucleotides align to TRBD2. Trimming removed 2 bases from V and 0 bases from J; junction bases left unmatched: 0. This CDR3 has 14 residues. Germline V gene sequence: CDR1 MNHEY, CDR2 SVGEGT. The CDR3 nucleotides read TGTGCCAGCAGTTACGCGGGAGGCTCCTACGAGCAGTACTTC. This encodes CASSYAGGSYEQYF.

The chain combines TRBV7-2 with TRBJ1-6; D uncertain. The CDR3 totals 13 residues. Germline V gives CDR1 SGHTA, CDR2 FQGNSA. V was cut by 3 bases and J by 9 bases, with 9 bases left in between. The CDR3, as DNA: TGTGCCAGCAGCTTTGATTCCGTTTCACCCCTCCACTTT. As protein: CASSFDSVSPLHF.

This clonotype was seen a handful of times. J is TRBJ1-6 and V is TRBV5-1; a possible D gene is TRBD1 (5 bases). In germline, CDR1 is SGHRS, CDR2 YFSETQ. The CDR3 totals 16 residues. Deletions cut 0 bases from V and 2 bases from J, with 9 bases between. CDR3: CASSLADSPYNSPLHF. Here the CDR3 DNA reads TGCGCCAGCAGCTTGGCAGACAGTCCCTATAATTCACCCCTCCACTTT.